This TCR beta chain emerged from a study of CD8+ T cells in alopecia areata. Following extraction, RNA underwent reverse transcription to cDNA, which served as the sequencing template. The method was immunoSEQ multiplex PCR; TCRdb's version includes in-frame clones alone and lacks a portion of them. The sample records 100,000 to 120,000 clones, 50% to 60% being singletons. A note on this clone: Its antigen remains unidentified.

Lesional scalp punch biopsies and peripheral blood came from alopecia areata patients. Cell sorting was applied to PBMCs, and CD4+ and CD8+ T cells were collected. CDR1 and CDR2 from the germline V gene are SGHDT and YYEEEE. V was pared by 4 bases and J by 2 bases, with 9 bases between. The CDR3 totals 14 residues. Study outcomes and limitations: Affected lesional scalp, above all in alopecia totalis/universalis, was more clonal than normal scalp. Sequences from scalp samples also cover resident alphabeta T cells of normal skin.

The chain uses TRBV5-6 and TRBJ1-4; no reliable D call. The sequencing sample was made of NKG2D-low CD8+ T cells sorted from blood. The receptor's source is a human donor with alopecia areata. The CDR3 DNA follows: TGTGCCAGCAGCCACCCCACTACTAATGAAAAACTGTTTTTT. It translates to CASSHPTTNEKLFF.